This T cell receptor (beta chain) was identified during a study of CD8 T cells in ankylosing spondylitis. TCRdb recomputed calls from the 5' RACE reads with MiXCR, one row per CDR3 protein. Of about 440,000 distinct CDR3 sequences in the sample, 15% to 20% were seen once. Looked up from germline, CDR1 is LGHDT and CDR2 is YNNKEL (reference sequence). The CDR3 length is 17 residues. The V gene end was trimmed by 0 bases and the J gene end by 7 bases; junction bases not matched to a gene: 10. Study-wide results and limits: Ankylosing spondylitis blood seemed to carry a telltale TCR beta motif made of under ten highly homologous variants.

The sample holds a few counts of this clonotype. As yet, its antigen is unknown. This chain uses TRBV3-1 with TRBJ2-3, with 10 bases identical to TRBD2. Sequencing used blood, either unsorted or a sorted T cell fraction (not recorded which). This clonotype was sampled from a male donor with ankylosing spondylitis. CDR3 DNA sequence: TGTGCCAGCAGCCAAGAGTCTAGCGGGAGCTCACAGCATACGCAGTATTTT. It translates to CASSQESSGSSQHTQYF.